What follows are 27 T cell receptor beta chains derived from one specimen sequenced in a study of lymphopenia after photon versus proton radiotherapy. The protocol was immunoSEQ multiplex PCR, while the TCRdb copy is restricted to in-frame clones and leaves out a portion. The table shows around 25,000 clones, with around 83% occurring only once. Sequencing was performed on peripheral blood, taken from a patient treated with photon-based radiotherapy. Receptor source: a man aged 25-40 years with gastric cancer.

The chain employs TRBV10-2 and TRBJ2-3; 12 positions agree with TRBD2. The trim removed 7 bases at V and 4 bases at J, leaving 6 bases unmatched. The V gene's germline CDR1 is WSHSY and CDR2 SAAADI. This CDR3 is 15 amino acids long. CDR3 sequence: CASMVSSGGADTQYF. The CDR3 coding sequence is TGCGCCAGCATGGTTTCTAGCGGGGGGGCAGATACGCAGTATTTT.

This clone has just one count. The CDR3 region has the DNA TGTGCCAGCAGCAAACAGGAGATTGGCACTGAAGCTTTCTTT. Amino acid sequence: CASSKQEIGTEAFF. The chain recombines TRBV6-1 with TRBJ1-1, with D possibly matching TRBD1 (5 bases). Germline V lookup: CDR1 MNHNS, CDR2 SASEGT. The V gene lost 6 bases and the J gene lost 4 bases, with 15 bases spanning the gap. CDR3 size: 14 residues.

This chain links TRBV4-3 with TRBJ1-5; possible D gene TRBD1, 6 bases. Germline V CDR1 and CDR2: LGHNA, YSLEER. This CDR3 is built from 16 residues. V lost 0 bases to trimming and J lost 1 base, with 10 bases between them. DNA for the CDR3: TGCGCCAGCAGCCAAGAAGGGGGACCAAGCAATCAGCCCCAGCATTTT. Residues: CASSQEGGPSNQPQHF.

This clone was counted a few times. The chain joins TRBV11-2 to TRBJ1-1; D unclear. This CDR3 has 14 residues. CDR1 SGHAT and CDR2 FQNNGV come from the germline V gene. The V and J ends lost 2 bases and 3 bases respectively, with 10 bases between them. The CDR3: CASSLTIRDTEAFF. The CDR3 DNA reads TGTGCCAGCAGCTTAACGATCCGGGACACTGAAGCTTTCTTT.

This clone occurred a few times. J is TRBJ2-3 and V is TRBV11-2; D might be TRBD1 or TRBD2, each matching 6 bases. The germline gives CDR1 SGHAT, CDR2 FQNNGV. The CDR3 is made up of 15 amino acids. The V end lost 5 bases, the J end lost 5 bases, and 17 bases lay between the germline ends. CDR3 protein: CASSRGMGAEDTQYF. The CDR3 DNA reads TGTGCCAGCAGCCGGGGGATGGGGGCTGAAGATACGCAGTATTTT.

The chain's CDR3 is CSGGLAGVSETQYF. The CDR3 DNA reads TGCAGCGGCGGACTAGCGGGAGTGTCGGAGACCCAGTACTTC. The V gene is TRBV29-1, the J gene TRBJ2-5; TRBD2 matches 13 bases. From germline, CDR1 is SQVTM and CDR2 ANQGSEA. V was clipped by 7 bases and J by 5 bases; unmatched bases: 7. The CDR3 runs 14 residues.

The chain recombines TRBV11-3 with TRBJ2-3; 8 bases are shared with TRBD1. This CDR3 is 14 amino acids long. CDR1 is SGHNT, CDR2 YENEEA, per germline. V was clipped by 2 bases and J by 4 bases; unmatched bases: 2. The CDR3 is CASSLQGASDTQYF. CDR3 DNA sequence: TGTGCCAGCAGCTTACAGGGGGCCTCAGATACGCAGTATTTT. Complete variable domain (other parts from reference TRBV11-3 and TRBJ2-3): EAGVVQSPRYKIIEKKQPVAFWCNPISGHNTLYWYLQNLGQGPELLIRYENEEAVDDSQLPKDRFSAERLKGVDSTLKIQPAELGDSAVYLCASSLQGASDTQYFGPGTRLTVL.

This chain uses TRBV6-1 with TRBJ2-7, with 7 bases fitting TRBD1. This CDR3 comprises 14 residues. V lost 7 bases to trimming and J lost 3 bases; unmatched junction nucleotides: 9. The V gene's germline CDR1 is MNHNS and CDR2 SASEGT. CDR3 DNA: TGTGCCAGCACTACCGGGACAGAGGACTACGAGCAGTACTTC. It yields the protein CASTTGTEDYEQYF.

The rearrangement joins TRBV6-5 to TRBJ2-7; TRBD1 aligns across 8 bases. J was trimmed by 1 base and V by 4 bases; bases with no gene match: 6. Per germline, CDR1 MNHEY and CDR2 SVGAGI. This CDR3 has 15 residues. The CDR3 region is CASSFGQGGSYEQYF. Written as DNA, the CDR3 is TGTGCCAGCAGTTTCGGACAGGGTGGGTCCTACGAGCAGTACTTC.

V is TRBV5-1 and J is TRBJ2-5; D unresolved. CDR1 SGHRS and CDR2 YFSETQ come from the germline V gene. The ends were cut back, 2 bases at V and 2 bases at J, with 16 bases in the middle. There are 16 residues in the CDR3. CDR3 protein: CASSFELLGKQETQYF. The CDR3 region has the DNA TGCGCCAGCAGCTTCGAACTGCTGGGTAAACAAGAGACCCAGTACTTC.

In regard to this clone: One junction end does not reproduce the germline sequence, and a read error may be involved. The genes are TRBV6-5 and TRBJ1-5; possible D gene TRBD1, 5 bases. The V gene's germline CDR1 is MNHEY and CDR2 SVGAGI. The CDR3 totals 15 residues. The CDR3 DNA is TGTGCCATCAGTCCAGTGGGGGGAACGGAGCAGCCCCAGCATTTT. Translation gives CAISPVGGTEQPQHF.

This clone has just one count. The chain is built from TRBV9 and TRBJ1-3; D may be TRBD1 (6 bases). CDR1 is SGDLS and CDR2 is YYNGEE in the germline V gene. V lost 5 bases and J 0 bases, leaving 9 bases between the germline ends. The CDR3 covers 14 residues. The CDR3 nucleotides are TGTGCCAGCAGTCAGGGGTTCTCTGGAAACACCATATATTTT. Translation gives CASSQGFSGNTIYF.

The CDR3 DNA reads as TGTGCCAGCAGCCCAACAAGGGCTGGAAACACCATATATTTT. Encoded protein: CASSPTRAGNTIYF. The V and J genes are TRBV11-2 and TRBJ1-3, with no clear D. The CDR3 is 14 amino acids. Trimming pared 5 bases from V and 2 bases from J, leaving 10 bases between. Germline V CDR1 and CDR2: SGHAT, FQNNGV.

This clone was counted once. This chain links TRBV10-1 with TRBJ2-7, with D perhaps being TRBD1 or TRBD2 (5 bases each). CDR3 length: 13 amino acids. Germline CDR1 WNHNN, CDR2 SYGVQD (reference sequence). V lost 4 bases, J lost 5 bases, and 12 bases lay in between. The CDR3 DNA is TGCGCCAGCAGTGCGACAGAACTAGACGAGCAGTACTTC. Translation: CASSATELDEQYF.

This chain uses TRBV7-2 with TRBJ2-5, with D perhaps TRBD2 (6 bases). The CDR3 is 13 amino acids. The V and J ends lost 11 bases and 2 bases respectively, with 15 bases between them. Germline V gives CDR1 SGHTA, CDR2 FQGNSA. CDR3: CASGVARQETQYF. CDR3 in DNA: TGTGCCTCGGGGGTAGCGAGGCAAGAGACCCAGTACTTC. The full variable domain, its missing parts supplied by reference TRBV7-2 and TRBJ2-5, is GAGVSQSPSNKVTEKGKDVELRCDPISGHTALYWYRQSLGQGLEFLIYFQGNSAPDKSGLPSDRFSAERTGGSVSTLTIQRTQQEDSAVYLCASGVARQETQYFGPGTRLLVL.

This chain joins TRBV4-3 and TRBJ2-7; D is ambiguous. Trimming pared 0 bases from V and 5 bases from J, leaving 14 bases between. The CDR3 extends over 15 amino acids. Germline assignment: CDR1 LGHNA and CDR2 YSLEER. CDR3 in amino acids: CASSQDGWSIDEQYF. Here the CDR3 DNA reads TGCGCCAGCAGCCAAGACGGCTGGTCTATAGACGAGCAGTACTTC.

This chain links TRBV7-9 with TRBJ2-7; D gene unclear. From germline, CDR1 is SEHNR and CDR2 FQNEAQ (reference sequence). CDR3 length: 13 amino acids. The V end lost 4 bases, the J end lost 2 bases, and 9 bases lay between the germline ends. The CDR3 sequence: CASSSLGTYEQYF. In DNA, the CDR3 is TGTGCCAGCAGCTCCCTAGGGACCTACGAGCAGTACTTC.

This clone has only a few counts. CDR3 loop: CASSDYRGTEAYEQYF. Here the CDR3 DNA reads TGTGCCAGCAGTGATTATCGGGGGACAGAAGCCTACGAGCAGTACTTC. The chain has TRBV25-1 and TRBJ2-7; possible D gene TRBD1, 7 bases. The CDR3 covers 16 residues. Germline CDR1 reads MGHDK; CDR2 reads SYGVNS. Trimming removed 3 bases from V and 2 bases from J, with 17 bases in between.

This clone was seen a single time. This sequence joins TRBV11-3 and TRBJ2-5, with D maybe TRBD2 (6 bases). V lost 4 bases and J lost 1, with 19 bases in between. In germline, CDR1 is SGHNT, CDR2 YENEEA. The CDR3 runs 17 residues. The CDR3 DNA sequence: TGTGCCAGCAGCTCGAACCCCCGGGGGTTTCGCCAAGAGACCCAGTACTTC. This encodes CASSSNPRGFRQETQYF.

The chain links TRBV2 to TRBJ2-3; D is undetermined. Trimming removed 1 base from V and 2 bases from J, with 7 bases in between. Per germline, CDR1 SNHLY and CDR2 FYNNEI. The CDR3 runs 14 residues. The CDR3 region is CASSEDSNTDTQYF. The CDR3 bases are TGTGCCAGCAGTGAAGACAGCAACACAGATACGCAGTATTTT.

CDR3 sequence reads: CASNDESSYEQYF. The CDR3 bases are TGTGCCAGCAATGACGAGAGCTCCTACGAGCAGTACTTC. The V call is TRBV2, the J call TRBJ2-7; the D is unclear. V shed 7 bases and J shed 0 bases, with 10 bases lying between them. Germline values: CDR1 SNHLY, CDR2 FYNNEI. The CDR3 sequence is 13 residues long.

J is TRBJ2-3 and V is TRBV5-1; D might be TRBD2 (5 bases). In germline, CDR1 is SGHRS, CDR2 YFSETQ. V dropped 2 bases and J dropped 0 bases, with 7 bases sitting between them. This CDR3 is built from 14 residues. CDR3 protein: CASSFTGSTDTQYF. DNA of the CDR3: TGCGCCAGCAGCTTCACGGGAAGCACAGATACGCAGTATTTT. Using reference TRBV5-1 and TRBJ2-3 for the parts outside the CDR3, the full variable domain is KAGVTQTPRYLIKTRGQQVTLSCSPISGHRSVSWYQQTPGQGLQFLFEYFSETQRNKGNFPGRFSGRQFSNSRSEMNVSTLELGDSALYLCASSFTGSTDTQYFGPGTRLTVL.

The J gene is TRBJ2-6, the V gene TRBV25-1; D is unresolved. Trimming shortened V by 4 bases and J by 2 bases, and 6 bases separated the two germline ends. CDR3 length equals 14 residues. The germline gives CDR1 MGHDK, CDR2 SYGVNS. The CDR3 reads CASSAAAGANVLTF. CDR3 nucleotides: TGTGCCAGCAGTGCGGCGGCTGGGGCCAACGTCCTGACTTTC.

J is TRBJ2-1 and V is TRBV2; D is unclear. CDR1 is SNHLY, CDR2 FYNNEI, per germline. V gave up 3 bases and J gave up 6 bases, with 15 bases separating them. The CDR3 loop spans 15 amino acids. The CDR3 is CASSDVRNVLNEQFF. As DNA, the CDR3 is TGTGCCAGCAGTGACGTCAGAAACGTACTCAATGAGCAGTTCTTC.

This sequence joins TRBV21-1 and TRBJ2-2; the table's TRBD1 call for D was not verified on the DNA. TRBV21-1 is listed as a pseudogene. This CDR3 contains 16 residues. CDR3 DNA: TGTGCCAGCAGCAAAGGGGGACAGGCTTACACCGGGGAGCTGTTTTTT. Its translation: CASSKGGQAYTGELFF.

The chain uses TRBV5-4 and TRBJ1-2, with 7 bases identical to TRBD1. Germline lookup yields CDR1 SGHNT and CDR2 YYREEE (reference sequence). V was clipped by 0 bases and J by 10 bases; unmatched bases: 9. This CDR3 has 14 residues. The CDR3, as DNA: TGTGCCAGCAGCTTGGCCGACAGGGTTTTCGACTACACCTTC. Its translation: CASSLADRVFDYTF.

In DNA, the CDR3 is TGTGCCAGCAGCCCTGGGACTAGCGGGGGGGTCCAAGAGACCCAGTACTTC. This encodes CASSPGTSGGVQETQYF. The genes are TRBV11-2 and TRBJ2-5; 16 nucleotides match TRBD2. Germline lookup yields CDR1 SGHAT and CDR2 FQNNGV. Unmatched junction bases numbered 4, after V lost 5 bases and J lost 1 base. This CDR3 has 17 residues.